This passage covers 5 T cell receptor beta chains from one sample sequenced in a study of T cell responses to AZD1222 COVID-19 vaccine. Generated by immunoSEQ multiplex PCR, the TCRdb table keeps only in-frame clones and is missing some. The sample lists roughly 200,000 clones; almost 90% were seen once. The source was peripheral blood, collected on day 0 of AZD1222 vaccination. Receptor source: an adult in good health.

On this clone: Other nucleotide sequences from this sample produce the same CDR3. The CDR3 DNA sequence: TGTGCCAGCAGTTACTCTACAGGCTCTGGAAACACCATATATTTT. It codes for CASSYSTGSGNTIYF. This rearrangement joins TRBV6-5 to TRBJ1-3; tentatively, D is TRBD1 (5 bases). V shed 0 bases and J shed 0 bases, with 6 bases lying between them. The CDR3 contains 15 residues. Looked up from germline, CDR1 is MNHEY and CDR2 is SVGAGI.

V gene TRBV19 combines with J gene TRBJ2-5, with 7 positions matching TRBD1. V lost 10 bases, J lost 2 bases, and 13 bases stayed unmatched. Germline V gives CDR1 LNHDA, CDR2 SQIVND (reference sequence). The CDR3 spans 15 residues. CDR3 protein: CATRTGRDRQETQYF. The CDR3 nucleotides read TGTGCCACCAGGACAGGACGGGATAGGCAAGAGACCCAGTACTTC.

This clone was observed once. This chain connects TRBV5-8 to TRBJ1-1; TRBD1 aligns across 10 bases. This CDR3 has 15 residues. Germline V gene lookup returns CDR1 SGHTS and CDR2 YDEGEE. Germline trimming cut 0 bases from V and 1 base from J; bases unmatched to any gene: 0. The CDR3 coding sequence is TGTGCCAGCAGCTTGGGGGACAGGGGGAACACTGAAGCTTTCTTT. Residues: CASSLGDRGNTEAFF.

CDR3 DNA sequence: TGTGCCAGCAGCCCCCGGACTAGCGGGGGCCCCGGGGAGCTGTTTTTT. Amino acids: CASSPRTSGGPGELFF. The V call is TRBV7-3, the J call TRBJ2-2, with 13 bases lining up with TRBD2. Germline lookup yields CDR1 SGHTA and CDR2 FQGTGA. The CDR3 is 16 amino acids. Germline trimming cut 5 bases from V and 6 bases from J; bases unmatched to any gene: 6. The full variable domain, with the rest looked up from reference TRBV7-3 and TRBJ2-2, is GAGVSQTPSNKVTEKGKYVELRCDPISGHTALYWYRQSLGQGPEFLIYFQGTGAADDSGLPNDRFFAVRPEGSVSTLKIQRTERGDSAVYLCASSPRTSGGPGELFFGEGSRLTVL.

V and J are TRBV6-5 and TRBJ2-2; weak D call: TRBD1 (6 bases). This CDR3 spans 13 amino acids. Per the germline V gene, CDR1 is MNHEY and CDR2 is SVGAGI. V was shortened by 8 bases and J by 1 base, with 8 bases between the two germline ends. The CDR3 region is CASCRGNTGELFF. The CDR3 nucleotides are TGTGCCAGCTGCAGGGGGAACACCGGGGAGCTGTTTTTT.